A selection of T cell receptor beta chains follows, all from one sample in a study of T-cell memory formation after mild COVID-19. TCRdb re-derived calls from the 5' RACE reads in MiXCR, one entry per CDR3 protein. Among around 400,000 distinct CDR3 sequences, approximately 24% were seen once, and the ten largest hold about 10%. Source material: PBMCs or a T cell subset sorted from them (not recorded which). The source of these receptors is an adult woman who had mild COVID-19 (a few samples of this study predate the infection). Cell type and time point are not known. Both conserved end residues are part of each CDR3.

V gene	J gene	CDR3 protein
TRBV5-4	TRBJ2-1	CASSYASGSVEQFF
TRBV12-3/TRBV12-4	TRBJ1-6	CASSSPSVVSSPLHF
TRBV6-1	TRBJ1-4	CANSGTLNEKLFF
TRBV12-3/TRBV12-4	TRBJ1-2	CASRNLYGYTF
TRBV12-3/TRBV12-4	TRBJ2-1	CASSLFDSVANEQFF
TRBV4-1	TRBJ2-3	CASSPLYSGGAEDTQYF
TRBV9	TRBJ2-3	CASSVGDGRALDTQYF
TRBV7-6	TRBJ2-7	CASSLVAEAYEQYF
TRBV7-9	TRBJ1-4	CASSPSGQGLGEKLFF
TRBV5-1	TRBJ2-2	CASSLYPDKNTGELFF
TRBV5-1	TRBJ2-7	CASSSGQGPIYEQYF
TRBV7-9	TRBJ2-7	CASSVDRVPPYEQYF
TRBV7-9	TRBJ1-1	CASSSGAKLNTEALF
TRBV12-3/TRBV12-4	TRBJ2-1	CANPYPEQFF
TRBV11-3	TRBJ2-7	CASRNRDSSYEQYF
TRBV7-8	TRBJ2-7	CASSIGTGEAYEQYF
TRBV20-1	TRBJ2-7	CSARDLIAGAYEQYF
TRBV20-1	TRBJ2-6	CSARGAGLSGANVLTF
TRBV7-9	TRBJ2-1	CASSLVFPGNEQFF
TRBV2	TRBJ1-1	CASRSPDGTYTEAFF
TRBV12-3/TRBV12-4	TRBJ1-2	CAIAPGGYYGYTF
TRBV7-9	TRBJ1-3	CASSARTGDGNTIYF
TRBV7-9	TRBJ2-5	CASSITGARETQYF
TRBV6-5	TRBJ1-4	CASRIRSTTNEKLFF
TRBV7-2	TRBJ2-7	CASSLALGGRDHYEQYF
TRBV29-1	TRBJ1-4	CSAGQGREKLFF
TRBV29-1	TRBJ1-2	CSVEDRQTLTYGYTF
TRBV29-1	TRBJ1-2	CSVEAGGGYTF
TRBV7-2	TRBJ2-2	CASSLEGRLAIGELFF
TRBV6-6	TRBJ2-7	CASSYSVEAYEQYF